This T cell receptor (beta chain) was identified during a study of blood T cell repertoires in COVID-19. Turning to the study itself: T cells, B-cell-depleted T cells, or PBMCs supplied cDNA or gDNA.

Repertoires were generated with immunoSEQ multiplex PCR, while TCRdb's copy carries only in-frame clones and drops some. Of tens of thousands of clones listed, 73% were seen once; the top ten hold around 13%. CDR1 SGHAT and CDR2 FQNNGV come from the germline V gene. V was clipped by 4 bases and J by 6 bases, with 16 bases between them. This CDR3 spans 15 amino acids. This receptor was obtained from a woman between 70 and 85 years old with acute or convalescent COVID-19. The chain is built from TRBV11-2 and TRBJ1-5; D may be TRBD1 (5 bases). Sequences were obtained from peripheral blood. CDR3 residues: CASSSHAGRGQPQHF. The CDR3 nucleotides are TGTGCCAGCAGCTCGCACGCAGGGAGGGGTCAGCCCCAGCATTTT.